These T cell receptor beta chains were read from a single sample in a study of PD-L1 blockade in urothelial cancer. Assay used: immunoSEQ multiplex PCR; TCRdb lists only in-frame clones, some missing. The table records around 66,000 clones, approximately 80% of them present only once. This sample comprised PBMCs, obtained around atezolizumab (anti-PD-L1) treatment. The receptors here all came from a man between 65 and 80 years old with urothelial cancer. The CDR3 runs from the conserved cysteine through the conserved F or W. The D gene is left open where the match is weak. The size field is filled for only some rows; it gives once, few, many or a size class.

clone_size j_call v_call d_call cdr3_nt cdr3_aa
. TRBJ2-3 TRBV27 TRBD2 TGTGCCAGCAGTCCCGGACTAGCGGGTATGGATACGCAGTATTTT CASSPGLAGMDTQYF
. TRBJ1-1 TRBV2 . TGTGCCCAGAGGGTTTCGAACACTGAAGCTTTCTTT CAQRVSNTEAFF
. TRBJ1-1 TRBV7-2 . TGTGCCAGCAGCTTACAGGGGAAGGGTTTCTTT CASSLQGKGFF
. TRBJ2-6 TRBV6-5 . TGTGCCAGCAGTGGGGGCGCCTCTGGGGCCAACGTCCTGACTTTC CASSGGASGANVLTF
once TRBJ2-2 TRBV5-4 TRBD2 TGTGCCAGCAGCTGGGGACTAGCGGGAGCCGGGGAGCTGTTTTTT CASSWGLAGAGELFF
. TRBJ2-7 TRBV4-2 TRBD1 TGTGCCAGCAGCCAAATAACCGGGACAGGATCCTACGAGCAGTACTTC CASSQITGTGSYEQYF
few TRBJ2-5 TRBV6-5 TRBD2 TGTGCCAGCAGTTACATGGCGGGAGTAAAAGAGACCCAGTACTTC CASSYMAGVKETQYF
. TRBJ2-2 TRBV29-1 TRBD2 TGCAGCGTTGCGACTAGCGGGCACACCGGGGAGCTGTTTTTT CSVATSGHTGELFF
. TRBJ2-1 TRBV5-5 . TGTGCCAGCAGCTTGGAACGGTGGGCGTCGGTGGATGAGCAGTTCTTC CASSLERWASVDEQFF
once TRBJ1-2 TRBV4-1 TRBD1 TGCGCCAGCAGCCAAGGAAGGGGGCGGGATGGCTACACCTTC CASSQGRGRDGYTF
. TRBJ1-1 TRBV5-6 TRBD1 TGTGCCAGCAGCCCCGGGACAGGGGGGACTGAAGCTTTCTTT CASSPGTGGTEAFF
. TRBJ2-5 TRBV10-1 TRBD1 TGCGCCAGCAGTGAGGAGAGGAGACAGGGGGCTGAGACCCAGTACTTC CASSEERRQGAETQYF
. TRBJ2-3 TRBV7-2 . TGTGCCAGCAGCGAATCCCTTCGATCAGGGGGGAGTACAGATACGCAGTATTTT CASSESLRSGGSTDTQYF
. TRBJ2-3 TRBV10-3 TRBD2 TGTGCCATCAGCCAGCCCCCAGGAGCGGGAGATACAGATACGCAGTATTTT CAISQPPGAGDTDTQYF
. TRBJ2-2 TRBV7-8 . TGTGCCAGCAGCCACAGGGACACCGGGGAGCTGTTTTTT CASSHRDTGELFF
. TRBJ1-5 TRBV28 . TGTGCCAGCAGGGAAGGAGGTACTGGGCAGCCCCAGCATTTT CASREGGTGQPQHF
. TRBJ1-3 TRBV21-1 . TGTGCCAGCAGCAATGGACATCAAAAATTCTCTGGAAACACCATATATTTT CASSNGHQKFSGNTIYF
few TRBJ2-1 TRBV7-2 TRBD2 TGTGCCAGCAGCTTAGTAGCGGGAGTCCAGAATGAGCAGTTCTTC CASSLVAGVQNEQFF
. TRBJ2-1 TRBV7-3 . TGTGCCAGCAGCTTAACTGAGGGTGGCGAGCAGTTCTTC CASSLTEGGEQFF
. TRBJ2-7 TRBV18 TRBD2 TGTGCCAGCTCACCACCGGCGAGCGGGGGCTACGAGCAGTACTTC CASSPPASGGYEQYF
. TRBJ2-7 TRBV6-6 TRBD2 TGTGCCAGCCTGGAAGGAGCGGGAGGATACTACGAGCAGTACTTC CASLEGAGGYYEQYF
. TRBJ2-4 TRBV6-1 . TGTGCCAGCAGTGATGAGGCCAACCCCAAAAACATTCAGTACTTC CASSDEANPKNIQYF
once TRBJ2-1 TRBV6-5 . TGTGCCAGCAGCGGGATTGCCATCTACAATGAGCAGTTCTTC CASSGIAIYNEQFF
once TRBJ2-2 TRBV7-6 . TGTGCCAGCAGCTCGGGAGCGAACACCGGGGAGCTGTTTTTT CASSSGANTGELFF
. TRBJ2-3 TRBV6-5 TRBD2 TGTGCCAGCAGTTACTATGCTAGCGGGTCCACAGATACGCAGTATTTT CASSYYASGSTDTQYF
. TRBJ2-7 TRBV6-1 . TGTGCCAGCAGGGATCTAGTGGCCGGCGAGCAGTACTTC CASRDLVAGEQYF
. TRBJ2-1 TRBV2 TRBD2 TGTGCCAGCAGTGGTGCGGGAGGGCCCGATGAGCAGTTCTTC CASSGAGGPDEQFF
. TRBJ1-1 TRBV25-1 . TGTGCCAGCAGTTCGACAGGGAACACTGAAGCTTTCTTT CASSSTGNTEAFF
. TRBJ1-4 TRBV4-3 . TGCGCCAGCAGCCAAGATCAGTCAGGGGATGAAAAACTGTTTTTT CASSQDQSGDEKLFF
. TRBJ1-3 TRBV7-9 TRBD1 TGTGCCAGCAGCCGACAGGGGGCGGCTGGAAACACCATATATTTT CASSRQGAAGNTIYF
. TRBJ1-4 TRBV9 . TGTGCCAGCAGCGTAACCTCCCAGAGGATTAATGAAAAACTGTTTTTT CASSVTSQRINEKLFF
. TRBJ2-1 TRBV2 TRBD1 TGTGCCACCCACACGGGACAGGGGGAATACAATGAGCAGTTCTTC CATHTGQGEYNEQFF
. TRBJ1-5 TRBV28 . TGTGCCAGCAAGCAGGGAGGTCAGCCCCAGCATTTT CASKQGGQPQHF
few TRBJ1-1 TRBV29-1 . TGCAGCGTTCAGGAGGTTTTCTACACTGAAGCTTTCTTT CSVQEVFYTEAFF
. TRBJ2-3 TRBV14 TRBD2 TGTGCCAGCAGCCTTTTTAGCGGGAGTCGGAGAGATACGCAGTATTTT CASSLFSGSRRDTQYF
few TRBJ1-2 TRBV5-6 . TGTGCCAGCAGCTTTTGGGGAGCCTATGGCTACACCTTC CASSFWGAYGYTF
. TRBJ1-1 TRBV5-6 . TGTGCCAGCAGCTTGACGCGAACTGAAGCTTTCTTT CASSLTRTEAFF
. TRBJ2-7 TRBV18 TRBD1 TGTGCCAGCTCACCTTCGACGGGACAGGGGCGCAACGAGCAGTACTTC CASSPSTGQGRNEQYF
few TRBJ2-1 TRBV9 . TGTGCCAGCAGCGCGGGCCCCGGGGATGAGCAGTTCTTC CASSAGPGDEQFF
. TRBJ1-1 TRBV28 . TGTGCCAGCAGTTTGTCCTTCAGGGGCACTGAAGCTTTCTTT CASSLSFRGTEAFF
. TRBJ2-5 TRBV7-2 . TGTGCCAGCAGCCCCTTGGTGGCGGAACAAGAGACCCAGTACTTC CASSPLVAEQETQYF
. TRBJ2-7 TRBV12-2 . TGTGCAAGTCGCTGCAGGGTTTCCTACGAGCAGTACTTC CASRCRVSYEQYF
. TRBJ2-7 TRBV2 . TGTGCCAGCAGTAGGAGAAACGAGCAGTACTTC CASSRRNEQYF
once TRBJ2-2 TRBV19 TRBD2 TGTGCCAGTACCCGATGGACTAGCGGGAGTGGGGTCACCGGGGAGCTGTTTTTT CASTRWTSGSGVTGELFF
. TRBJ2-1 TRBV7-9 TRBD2 TGTGCCAGCAGCCGGGAGGGGTACAATGAGCAGTTCTTC CASSREGYNEQFF
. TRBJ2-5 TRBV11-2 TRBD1 TGTGCCAGCAGCTTTTTTTTAGGGACAGGGTTCCAAGAGACCCAGTACTTC CASSFFLGTGFQETQYF
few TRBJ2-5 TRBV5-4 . TGTGCCAGCAGCCCACAAAGAGGACAAGAGACCCAGTACTTC CASSPQRGQETQYF
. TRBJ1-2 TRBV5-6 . TGTGCCAGCAGCTTGGTTGGTGGGCTCGGGATTTATGGCTACACCTTC CASSLVGGLGIYGYTF